The TCR beta chain described here comes from a study of PD-1 blockade in classical Hodgkin lymphoma. Per the germline V gene, CDR1 is MDHEN and CDR2 is SYDVKM. V lost 7 bases, J lost 0 bases, and 11 bases stayed unmatched. This CDR3 has 18 amino acids. Study-level findings and limits: A reduction in baseline TCR diversity was reportedly seen in newly diagnosed patients relative to healthy donors.

Here immunoSEQ multiplex PCR was the method, and the copy in TCRdb shows in-frame clones only, minus some. The sample holds around 45,000 clones; about nine tenths are singletons and the top ten take approximately 9%. Relapses following autologous stem cell transplantation were seen in all patients, with brentuximab vedotin exposure varying. Of note for this clone: Antigen unknown.

This chain uses TRBV28 with TRBJ1-6; 8 bases fit TRBD1. The sample here was peripheral blood mononuclear cells (PBMCs), taken at baseline. The origin of this receptor is a human donor with classical Hodgkin lymphoma. CDR3 in DNA: TGTGCCAGCACTAGCTGGACAGGGTTGGGCTCCTATAATTCACCCCTCCACTTT. This translates into CASTSWTGLGSYNSPLHF.